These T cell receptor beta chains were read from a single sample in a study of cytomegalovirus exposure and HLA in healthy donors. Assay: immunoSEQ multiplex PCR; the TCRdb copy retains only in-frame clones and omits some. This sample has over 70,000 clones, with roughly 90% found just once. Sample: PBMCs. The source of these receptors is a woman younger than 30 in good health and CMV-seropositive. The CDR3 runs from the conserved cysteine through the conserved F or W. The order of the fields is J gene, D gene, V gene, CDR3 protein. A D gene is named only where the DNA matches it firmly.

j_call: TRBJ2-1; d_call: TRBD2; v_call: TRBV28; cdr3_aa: CASSDSGRNEQFF
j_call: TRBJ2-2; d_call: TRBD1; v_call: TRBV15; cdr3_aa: CATSTFQGDTGELFF
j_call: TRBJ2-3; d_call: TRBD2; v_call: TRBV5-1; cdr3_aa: CASSFLAGGTDTQYF
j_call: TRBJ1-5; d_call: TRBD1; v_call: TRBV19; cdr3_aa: CASSSTQGARNQPQHF
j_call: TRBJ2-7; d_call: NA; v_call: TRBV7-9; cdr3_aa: CASSPSGYEQYF
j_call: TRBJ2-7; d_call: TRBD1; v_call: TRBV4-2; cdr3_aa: CASSHKPGQGYEQYF
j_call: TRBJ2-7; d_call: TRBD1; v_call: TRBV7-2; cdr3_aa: CASSRDRTIYEQYF
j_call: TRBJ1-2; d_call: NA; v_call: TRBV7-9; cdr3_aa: CASSLTRSRGYGYTF
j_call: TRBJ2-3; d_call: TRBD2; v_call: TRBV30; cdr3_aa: CAWSVVRRGAPDTQYF
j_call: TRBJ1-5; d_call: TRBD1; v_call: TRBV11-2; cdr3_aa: CASSLGIDRVGNQPQHF
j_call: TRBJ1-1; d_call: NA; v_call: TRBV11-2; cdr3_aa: CASRSENTEAFF
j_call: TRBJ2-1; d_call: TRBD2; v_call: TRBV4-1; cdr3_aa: CASSPREGGYNEQFF
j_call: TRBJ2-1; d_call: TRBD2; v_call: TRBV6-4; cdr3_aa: CASSETSGSHNEQFF
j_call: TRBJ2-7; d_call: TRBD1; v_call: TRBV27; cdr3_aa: CASSTRTGSSYEQYF
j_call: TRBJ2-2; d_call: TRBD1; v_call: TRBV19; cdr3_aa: CASSMGQIFTGELFF
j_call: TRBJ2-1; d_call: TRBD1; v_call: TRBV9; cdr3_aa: CASSVGLPGGEQFF
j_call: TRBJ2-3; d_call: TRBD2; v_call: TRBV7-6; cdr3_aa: CASSSRTSGDTDTQYF
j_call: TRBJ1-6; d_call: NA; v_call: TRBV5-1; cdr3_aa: CASSLDRWTYNSPLHF
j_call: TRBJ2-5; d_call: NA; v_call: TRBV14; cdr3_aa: CASSQDYSRGETQYF
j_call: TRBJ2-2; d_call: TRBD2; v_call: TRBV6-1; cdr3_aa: CASSKLAGDTGELFF
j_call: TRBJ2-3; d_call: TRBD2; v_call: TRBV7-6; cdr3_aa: CASSTTAGEGTDTQYF
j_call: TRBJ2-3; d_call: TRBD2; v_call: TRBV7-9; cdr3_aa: CASSAYAGGTDTQYF
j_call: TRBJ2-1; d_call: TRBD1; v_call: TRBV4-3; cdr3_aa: CASSPWGQGPPYNEQFF
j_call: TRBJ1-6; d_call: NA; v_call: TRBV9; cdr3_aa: CASSVGRDAYNSPLHF
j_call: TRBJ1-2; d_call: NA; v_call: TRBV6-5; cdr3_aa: CASSYGLGAYGYTF
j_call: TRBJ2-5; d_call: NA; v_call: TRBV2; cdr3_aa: CASSDPGRETQYF
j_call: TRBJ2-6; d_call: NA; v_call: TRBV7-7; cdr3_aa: CASSKLIVPQSRANVLTF
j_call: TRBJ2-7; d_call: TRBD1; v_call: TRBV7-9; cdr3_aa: CASSPPRTGVYEQYF
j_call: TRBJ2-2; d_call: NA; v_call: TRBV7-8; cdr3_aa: CASSLPREDRTGELFF
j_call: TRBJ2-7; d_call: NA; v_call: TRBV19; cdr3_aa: CASSRGIGAYEQYF
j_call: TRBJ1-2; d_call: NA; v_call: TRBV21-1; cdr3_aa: CASSKVTTPLSGYTF
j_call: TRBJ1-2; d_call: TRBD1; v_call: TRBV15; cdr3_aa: CATSREYRRTGDLYGYTF
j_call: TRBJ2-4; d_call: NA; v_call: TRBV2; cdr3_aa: CASRSLSQNIQYF
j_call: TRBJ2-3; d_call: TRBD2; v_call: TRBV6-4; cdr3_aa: CASSDSPGGSTDTQYF
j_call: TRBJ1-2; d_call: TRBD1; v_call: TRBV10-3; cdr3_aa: CAITDRDGDGYTF
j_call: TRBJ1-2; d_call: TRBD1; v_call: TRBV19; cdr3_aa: CASRTTQNRGVHYGYTF
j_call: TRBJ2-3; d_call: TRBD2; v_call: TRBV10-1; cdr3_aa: CASSESSSGMVDTQYF
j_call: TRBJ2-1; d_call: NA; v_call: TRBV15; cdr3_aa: CATSRVLAVNNEQFF
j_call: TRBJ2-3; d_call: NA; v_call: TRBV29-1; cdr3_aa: CSVVGAWLGTDTQYF
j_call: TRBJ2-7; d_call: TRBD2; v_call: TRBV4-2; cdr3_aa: CASSQEGTSGVYF
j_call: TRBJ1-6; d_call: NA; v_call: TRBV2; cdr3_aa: CASSEFGADNNSPLHF
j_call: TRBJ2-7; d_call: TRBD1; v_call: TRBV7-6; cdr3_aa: CASSPGTGRIGEQYF
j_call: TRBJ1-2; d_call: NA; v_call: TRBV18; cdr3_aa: CASSEGSYGYTF
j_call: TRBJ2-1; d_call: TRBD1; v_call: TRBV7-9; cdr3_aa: CASSEQGAQDEQFF
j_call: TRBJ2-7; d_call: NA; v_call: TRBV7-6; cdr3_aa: CASSNTVHEQYF
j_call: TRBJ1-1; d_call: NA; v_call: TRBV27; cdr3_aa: CASRYGRSEAFF
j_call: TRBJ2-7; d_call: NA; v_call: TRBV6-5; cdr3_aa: CASSDRDEQYF
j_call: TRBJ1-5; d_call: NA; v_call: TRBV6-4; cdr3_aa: CASTNQPQHF
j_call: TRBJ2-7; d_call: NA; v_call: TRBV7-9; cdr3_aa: CASSSVGGGGHEQYF
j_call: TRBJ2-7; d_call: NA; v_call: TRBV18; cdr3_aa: CASSPPSGGVTYEQYF
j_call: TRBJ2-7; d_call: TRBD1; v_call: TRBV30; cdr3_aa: CAWSGDRVFGEQYF
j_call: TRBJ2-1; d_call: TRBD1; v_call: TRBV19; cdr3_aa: CASSMGTDLYNEQFF
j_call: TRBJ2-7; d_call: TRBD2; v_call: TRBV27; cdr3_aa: CASSLSAWTSGSEQYF
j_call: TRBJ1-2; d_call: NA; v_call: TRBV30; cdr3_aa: CAWSVQSRGQGGYTF
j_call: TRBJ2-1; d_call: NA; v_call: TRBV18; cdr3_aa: CASSTSYNEQFF
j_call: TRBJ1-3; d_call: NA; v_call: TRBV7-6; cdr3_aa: CASSFGMSSGNTIYF
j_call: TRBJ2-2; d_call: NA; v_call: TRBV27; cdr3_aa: CASSEGVGGPGELFF
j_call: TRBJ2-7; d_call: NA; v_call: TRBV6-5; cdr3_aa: CASSYTETYEQYF
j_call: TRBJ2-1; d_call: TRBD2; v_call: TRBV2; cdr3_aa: CASNRGGYNEQFF